The 25 T cell receptor beta chains below all came from one sample that was sequenced in a study of cytomegalovirus exposure and HLA in healthy donors. Data came from immunoSEQ multiplex PCR; TCRdb stores just in-frame clones and leaves some out. The sample has about 130,000 clones; less than 95% are singletons. The specimen was PBMCs. These receptors came from a man younger than 35 in good health and CMV-seropositive.

This chain uses TRBV28 with TRBJ1-5, with 8 bases aligning to TRBD1. The CDR3 has 16 amino acids. Germline loops: CDR1 MDHEN, CDR2 SYDVKM. The trim removed 6 bases at V and 5 bases at J, leaving 12 bases unmatched. The CDR3 DNA reads as TGTGCCAGCAGGGGGACAGGAATTCATTTGGATCAGCCCCAGCATTTT. Amino acids: CASRGTGIHLDQPQHF.

The J gene is TRBJ1-1, the V gene TRBV4-1; TRBD1 agrees at 9 bases. The CDR3 is made up of 16 amino acids. V gave up 1 base and J gave up 6 bases; unmatched junction bases: 9. The germline V gene encodes CDR1 MGHRA and CDR2 YSYEKL. In DNA, the CDR3 is TGCGCCAGCAGCCAAGTCGGGACAGGGCCTTTTTCTGAAGCTTTCTTT. Its translation is CASSQVGTGPFSEAFF.

The chain recombines TRBV5-1 with TRBJ2-5; the D gene is possibly TRBD2 (7 bases). V was trimmed by 4 bases and J by 0 bases, leaving 16 bases between them. Germline CDR1 SGHRS, CDR2 YFSETQ. This CDR3 has 16 amino acids. CDR3 loop: CASSPKGGVDQETQYF. The DNA for the CDR3 is TGCGCCAGCAGCCCAAAGGGGGGGGTCGACCAAGAGACCCAGTACTTC.

The chain links TRBV29-1 to TRBJ2-7, with D perhaps TRBD2 (6 bases). Trimming took 3 bases from V and 5 from J, leaving 20 bases between them. The germline gives CDR1 SQVTM, CDR2 ANQGSEA. The CDR3 is 15 residues long. The CDR3 bases are TGCAGCGTTGATTTCGGCGGGAACGAATTGGACGAGCAGTACTTC. This encodes CSVDFGGNELDEQYF.

V gene TRBV6-1 combines with J gene TRBJ1-6, with 7 bases identical to TRBD1. V was clipped by 4 bases and J by 0 bases; unmatched bases: 9. There are 18 residues in the CDR3. Per the germline V gene, CDR1 is MNHNS and CDR2 is SASEGT. CDR3 coding DNA: TGTGCCAGCAGTGGATCCGGGACAGCGAGCTCCTATAATTCACCCCTCCACTTT. This gives the protein CASSGSGTASSYNSPLHF.

V is TRBV2 and J is TRBJ1-2; 8 nucleotides align to TRBD1. Germline values: CDR1 SNHLY, CDR2 FYNNEI. The trim removed 6 bases at V and 4 bases at J, leaving 1 base unmatched. The CDR3 consists of 12 residues. CDR3 sequence reads: CASRGTGYGYTF. Here the CDR3 DNA reads TGTGCCAGCAGGGGGACAGGCTATGGCTACACCTTC.

The V call is TRBV11-2, the J call TRBJ2-1; the D gene is possibly TRBD2 (6 bases). The CDR3 is 14 residues long. Between the trimmed V and J ends, which lost 1 base and 3 bases, there was a span of 7 bases. CDR1 SGHAT and CDR2 FQNNGV come from the germline V gene. The DNA for the CDR3 is TGTGCCAGCAGCTTAGTAGCGGACTACAATGAGCAGTTCTTC. Translated, it gives CASSLVADYNEQFF.

This chain uses TRBV2 with TRBJ1-5; the D gene is possibly TRBD1 (6 bases). Germline lookup yields CDR1 SNHLY and CDR2 FYNNEI. V lost 7 bases to trimming and J lost 1 base, with 11 bases between them. CDR3 length equals 14 residues. The CDR3 nucleotides are TGTGCCAGCATGGGGGGGACAAGCAATCAGCCCCAGCATTTT. It translates to CASMGGTSNQPQHF.

The CDR3 spells CASSFLTDSTDTQYF. CDR3 sequence (DNA): TGTGCCAGCAGCTTTCTCACAGATTCCACAGATACGCAGTATTTT. The rearrangement links TRBV5-6 to TRBJ2-3; D unresolved. Trimming left V 2 bases short and J 2 bases short, with 12 bases between. This CDR3 has 15 residues. Germline V gene data show CDR1 as SGHDT and CDR2 as YYEEEE. The complete variable domain, with remaining parts taken from reference TRBV5-6 and TRBJ2-3, reads DAGVTQSPTHLIKTRGQQVTLRCSPKSGHDTVSWYQQALGQGPQFIFQYYEEEERQRGNFPDRFSGHQFPNYSSELNVNALLLGDSALYLCASSFLTDSTDTQYFGPGTRLTVL.

Only one count was recorded for this clone. This chain joins TRBV18 and TRBJ2-5; D call uncertain. V lost 3 bases and J 3 bases, leaving 8 bases between the germline ends. The germline CDR1 and CDR2 sequences are KGHSH and LQKENI. This CDR3 has 13 amino acids. The CDR3 here is CASSPGRKETQYF. As DNA, the CDR3 is TGTGCCAGCTCACCGGGCAGGAAAGAGACCCAGTACTTC.

The chain links TRBV28 to TRBJ2-1; D possibly corresponds to TRBD2 (6 bases). The germline V and J ends were trimmed by 4 bases and 10 bases, with 17 bases remaining between them. The CDR3 is 14 residues long. Per germline, CDR1 MDHEN and CDR2 SYDVKM. CDR3 bases: TGTGCCAGCAGTTCCAACGGGGGTACCTTGGAGCAGTTCTTC. As protein: CASSSNGGTLEQFF.

The chain uses TRBV6-1 and TRBJ1-2, with TRBD1 identical over 11 bases. V gave up 0 bases and J gave up 1 base; unmatched junction bases: 4. CDR1 and CDR2 from the germline V gene are MNHNS and SASEGT. This CDR3 has 17 amino acids. CDR3 in DNA: TGTGCCAGCAGTGAAGCCCCCGGGACAGGGGGTAACTATGGCTACACCTTC. Translation: CASSEAPGTGGNYGYTF.

The CDR3: CASTYTDTQYF. DNA of the CDR3: TGTGCCAGCACCTACACAGATACGCAGTATTTT. The J gene is TRBJ2-3, the V gene TRBV2; D is undetermined. Germline lookup yields CDR1 SNHLY and CDR2 FYNNEI. This CDR3 region has 11 residues. V was shortened by 7 bases and J by 2 bases, with 4 bases between the two germline ends. The full variable domain, with the rest looked up from reference TRBV2 and TRBJ2-3, is EPEVTQTPSHQVTQMGQEVILRCVPISNHLYFYWYRQILGQKVEFLVSFYNNEISEKSEIFDDQFSVERPDGSNFTLKIRSTKLEDSAMYFCASTYTDTQYFGPGTRLTVL.

This chain joins TRBV6-5 and TRBJ1-1; 7 nucleotides match TRBD1. The CDR3 runs to 14 residues. The germline V gene encodes CDR1 MNHEY and CDR2 SVGAGI. J gave up 4 bases and V 7 bases, and 9 bases lay outside the gene matches. The CDR3 sequence: CASTPSGGGTEAFF. The DNA of the CDR3 is TGTGCCAGCACCCCGTCAGGGGGAGGCACTGAAGCTTTCTTT.

This sequence joins TRBV28 and TRBJ2-7, with 8 bases fitting TRBD1. Germline lookup yields CDR1 MDHEN and CDR2 SYDVKM. This CDR3 spans 14 amino acids. V gave up 6 bases and J gave up 5 bases; unmatched junction bases: 9. CDR3 in amino acids: CASRRPQGGHEQYF. CDR3 DNA sequence: TGTGCCAGCAGACGCCCACAGGGGGGACACGAGCAGTACTTC.

The rearrangement uses TRBV6-5 and TRBJ1-4; a possible D gene is TRBD1 (6 bases). The germline V gene encodes CDR1 MNHEY and CDR2 SVGAGI. This CDR3 region has 16 residues. The ends were cut back, 4 bases at V and 3 bases at J, with 15 bases in the middle. The CDR3 is CASSFWTERANEKLFF. The DNA of the CDR3 is TGTGCCAGCAGTTTCTGGACAGAAAGGGCTAATGAAAAACTGTTTTTT.

The gene calls are TRBV5-1 and TRBJ2-2; D is ambiguous. The CDR3 has 12 amino acids. Germline V gene data show CDR1 as SGHRS and CDR2 as YFSETQ. Trimming took off 0 bases at V and 9 bases at J, with 6 bases between the two ends. The DNA for the CDR3 is TGCGCCAGCAGCTTGGGCAACAGGGAGCTGTTTTTT. It codes for CASSLGNRELFF. Drawing the rest from reference TRBV5-1 and TRBJ2-2, the complete variable domain is KAGVTQTPRYLIKTRGQQVTLSCSPISGHRSVSWYQQTPGQGLQFLFEYFSETQRNKGNFPGRFSGRQFSNSRSEMNVSTLELGDSALYLCASSLGNRELFFGEGSRLTVL.

V and J are TRBV7-6 and TRBJ2-7, with 10 bases that match TRBD1. The length of the CDR3 is 18 residues. With V trimmed by 5 bases and J by 0 bases, 13 bases remained unmatched. In germline, CDR1 is SGHVS, CDR2 FNYEAQ. CDR3 region: CASSPGTGAGIRSYEQYF. The CDR3 bases are TGTGCCAGCAGCCCCGGGACAGGGGCTGGGATTCGCTCCTACGAGCAGTACTTC.

The gene calls are TRBV10-3 and TRBJ1-5; a possible D gene is TRBD1 (6 bases). The CDR3 runs 20 residues. Germline-derived CDR1 and CDR2 are ENHRY and SYGVKD. V lost 1 base to trimming and J lost 2 bases, with 24 bases between them. CDR3 in DNA: TGTGCCATCAGTGAGTGGGAAAGACGGGACACTGACGTGGGCAATCAGCCCCAGCATTTT. Its protein is CAISEWERRDTDVGNQPQHF.

The count of this clone is one. V usage is TRBV6-4 and J usage is TRBJ1-2; D unresolved. This CDR3 contains 13 residues. Trimming stripped 0 bases from V and 13 bases from J, with 15 bases between. CDR1 is MRHNA, CDR2 SNTAGT, per germline. This chain's CDR3 is CASSDSGVSLPTF. The CDR3 nucleotides are TGTGCCAGCAGTGACTCCGGGGTTTCCCTCCCCACCTTC.

The genes are TRBV29-1 and TRBJ2-1, with 7 positions matching TRBD2. Per germline, CDR1 SQVTM and CDR2 ANQGSEA. The CDR3 has 13 residues. V shed 6 bases and J 4 bases; nucleotides not matched to a gene: 6. The CDR3 DNA reads TGCAGCGTGCGGGCTAGCGGTTACAATGAGCAGTTCTTC. Residues: CSVRASGYNEQFF.

V is TRBV7-2 and J is TRBJ2-7; tentative D call: TRBD1 (6 bases). The CDR3 is 13 residues long. Germline V gene data show CDR1 as SGHTA and CDR2 as FQGNSA. Trimming left V 6 bases short and J 1 base short, with 10 bases between. DNA for the CDR3: TGTGCCAGCAGAGGCACAGGGTCCTACGAGCAGTACTTC. Its translation is CASRGTGSYEQYF.

The chain carries TRBV5-4 and TRBJ2-3; possible D gene TRBD2, 6 bases. Trimming took 2 bases from V and 0 from J, leaving 13 bases between them. Germline CDR1 is SGHNT and CDR2 is YYREEE (reference sequence). This CDR3 region has 16 residues. CDR3 nucleotides: TGTGCCAGCAGCTTAGGCGGCGGGAAGAGCACAGATACGCAGTATTTT. It codes for CASSLGGGKSTDTQYF.

V and J are TRBV6-1 and TRBJ1-5; tentative D call: TRBD1 (5 bases). Germline values: CDR1 MNHNS, CDR2 SASEGT. The V end lost 8 bases, the J end lost 3 bases, and 11 bases lay between the germline ends. CDR3 length equals 13 residues. The chain's CDR3 is CASRRGTNQPQHF. The CDR3 DNA is TGTGCCAGCCGGCGGGGCACCAATCAGCCCCAGCATTTT.

This clone was observed once. The rearrangement uses TRBV4-1 and TRBJ2-2; 12 bases map to TRBD2. The CDR3 contains 19 residues. CDR1 and CDR2 (germline): MGHRA, YSYEKL. V shed 1 base and J 0 bases; nucleotides not matched to a gene: 6. The CDR3, as DNA: TGCGCCAGCAGCCAAGTCGGACTAGCGGGGTCCCCGAACACCGGGGAGCTGTTTTTT. It is translated as CASSQVGLAGSPNTGELFF.